These T cell receptor beta chains were read from a single sample in a study of blood T cell repertoires in COVID-19. The repertoire was sequenced with immunoSEQ multiplex PCR; TCRdb's copy has only in-frame clones and lacks some. The repertoire consists of about 220,000 clones, with around 84% occurring once and the leading ten covering 4% to 6%. What was sequenced was peripheral blood. These receptors were obtained from a woman aged 55 to 70 who had recovered from COVID-19. The CDR3 runs from the conserved cysteine through the conserved F or W. D genes are given only for firm matches. Clone size, where shown, is once, few, many, or a class for clones that have expanded.

.,TRBJ1-4,.,TRBV9,CASSVGVRENEKLFF,TGTGCCAGCAGCGTAGGGGTCAGGGAAAATGAAAAACTGTTTTTT
.,TRBJ1-1,.,TRBV6-2/TRBV6-3,CASSYPTTGENTEAFF,TGTGCCAGCAGTTACCCCACGACAGGTGAGAACACTGAAGCTTTCTTT
TRBD1,TRBJ1-2,.,TRBV9,CASSHRQGHGYTF,TGTGCCAGCAGCCACCGACAGGGCCATGGCTACACCTTC
TRBD2,TRBJ2-7,.,TRBV28,CASAHGGGTSYEQYF,TGTGCCAGCGCCCACGGGGGGGGGACCTCCTACGAGCAGTACTTC
TRBD1,TRBJ1-1,.,TRBV4-2,CASSQEPGQGVTEAFF,TGTGCCAGCAGCCAAGAGCCGGGACAGGGTGTAACTGAAGCTTTCTTT
.,TRBJ1-1,.,TRBV6-2/TRBV6-3,CASSYQGNTEAFF,TGTGCCAGCAGTTACCAGGGTAATACTGAAGCTTTCTTT
.,TRBJ1-4,.,TRBV9,CASSVGTATNEKLFF,TGTGCCAGCAGCGTAGGGACAGCAACTAATGAAAAACTGTTTTTT
.,TRBJ1-1,.,TRBV11-2,CASSLVRNTEAFF,TGTGCCAGCAGCTTAGTTCGGAACACTGAAGCTTTCTTT
TRBD2,TRBJ2-1,.,TRBV13,CASRPGLAGGSSYNEQFF,TGTGCCAGCAGACCGGGACTAGCGGGGGGGAGCTCCTACAATGAGCAGTTCTTC
TRBD1,TRBJ1-1,.,TRBV9,CASSPSRGLGTEAFF,TGTGCCAGCAGCCCATCCAGGGGGCTAGGGACTGAAGCTTTCTTT
.,TRBJ1-1,.,TRBV2,CASMLRLVNTEAFF,TGTGCCAGCATGCTCCGATTAGTGAACACTGAAGCTTTCTTT
TRBD1,TRBJ1-2,.,TRBV5-4,CASSRGQGDGYTF,TGTGCCAGCAGCAGGGGACAGGGGGATGGCTACACCTTC
.,TRBJ1-4,.,TRBV15,CATSRGAPKEKLFF,TGTGCCACCAGCAGAGGGGCCCCAAAAGAAAAACTGTTTTTT
TRBD1,TRBJ1-5,.,TRBV19,CASATGQGFNQPQHF,TGTGCCAGTGCTACTGGACAGGGCTTTAATCAGCCCCAGCATTTT
.,TRBJ2-2,.,TRBV5-1,CASSLVPANTGELFF,TGCGCCAGCAGCTTGGTTCCGGCGAACACCGGGGAGCTGTTTTTT
.,TRBJ2-7,.,TRBV12-3/TRBV12-4,CASSLDGREQYF,TGTGCCAGCAGTTTAGATGGGAGGGAGCAGTACTTC
.,TRBJ2-7,.,TRBV7-9,CASSPERRGDEQYF,TGTGCCAGCAGCCCAGAAAGGCGGGGCGACGAGCAGTACTTC
.,TRBJ2-7,.,TRBV27,CASSLVAEYYEQYF,TGTGCCAGCAGTTTAGTGGCGGAGTACTACGAGCAGTACTTC
TRBD1,TRBJ1-1,.,TRBV6-5,CASSYPGTGETEAFF,TGTGCCAGCAGTTACCCCGGGACAGGGGAGACTGAAGCTTTCTTT
TRBD1,TRBJ2-7,.,TRBV12-3/TRBV12-4,CASKRDSYEQYF,TGTGCCAGCAAAAGGGACAGCTACGAGCAGTACTTC
.,TRBJ2-7,.,TRBV20-1,CSAINTYEQYF,TGCAGTGCAATTAACACCTACGAGCAGTACTTC
TRBD1,TRBJ1-2,.,TRBV6-5,CASSRGGQSFYGYTF,TGTGCCAGCAGCCGAGGGGGACAGAGCTTCTATGGCTACACCTTC
.,TRBJ1-2,.,TRBV6-1,CASSEPDSPYGYTF,TGTGCCAGCAGTGAACCGGACAGTCCCTATGGCTACACCTTC
TRBD2,TRBJ2-1,once,TRBV15,CATSGYLTSVGEQFF,TGTGCCACCAGCGGATACCTGACTAGCGTCGGTGAGCAGTTCTTC
TRBD2,TRBJ2-5,few,TRBV10-2,CASSLLRGGQETQYF,TGCGCCAGCAGTCTATTGCGGGGGGGCCAAGAGACCCAGTACTTC
TRBD2,TRBJ2-3,few,TRBV2,CASSPQGSGALDTQYF,TGTGCCAGCAGCCCACAGGGTAGCGGGGCGCTGGATACGCAGTATTTT
TRBD1,TRBJ2-1,.,TRBV15,CATRGQGAVNEQFF,TGTGCCACCAGGGGACAGGGGGCGGTTAATGAGCAGTTCTTC
.,TRBJ1-3,.,TRBV5-4,CASSPNRPGLGNTIYF,TGTGCCAGCAGCCCCAATCGTCCCGGGTTAGGAAACACCATATATTTT
.,TRBJ2-3,.,TRBV5-1,CASRFDRYTQYF,TGCGCCAGCAGGTTCGACAGGTATACGCAGTATTTT
TRBD1,TRBJ1-1,few,TRBV5-1,CASRAGQDTEAFF,TGCGCCAGCAGAGCGGGACAGGACACTGAAGCTTTCTTT
.,TRBJ2-5,.,TRBV5-5,CASSIGHSDSKETQYF,TGTGCCAGCAGCATAGGACATTCGGATTCTAAAGAGACCCAGTACTTC
.,TRBJ1-1,few,TRBV7-9,CASSLTRVNTEAFF,TGTGCCAGCAGCTTAACCAGGGTTAACACTGAAGCTTTCTTT
TRBD2,TRBJ2-3,once,TRBV27,CASRGLAGANTDTQYF,TGTGCCAGCAGGGGACTAGCGGGGGCCAACACAGATACGCAGTATTTT
.,TRBJ1-1,once,TRBV2,CASTDGGGAFF,TGTGCCAGCACCGACGGGGGGGGCGCTTTCTTT
TRBD2,TRBJ2-3,.,TRBV3-1/TRBV3-2,CASSPGLAGGPPADTQYF,TGTGCCAGCAGCCCCGGACTAGCGGGGGGGCCCCCCGCAGATACGCAGTATTTT
TRBD2,TRBJ2-3,.,TRBV19,CASSFLAGGTDTQYF,TGTGCCAGTAGTTTTTTAGCGGGTGGCACGGATACGCAGTATTTT
TRBD2,TRBJ2-5,.,TRBV4-1,CASSRAGGNQETQYF,TGCGCCAGCAGCCGAGCGGGGGGTAACCAAGAGACCCAGTACTTC